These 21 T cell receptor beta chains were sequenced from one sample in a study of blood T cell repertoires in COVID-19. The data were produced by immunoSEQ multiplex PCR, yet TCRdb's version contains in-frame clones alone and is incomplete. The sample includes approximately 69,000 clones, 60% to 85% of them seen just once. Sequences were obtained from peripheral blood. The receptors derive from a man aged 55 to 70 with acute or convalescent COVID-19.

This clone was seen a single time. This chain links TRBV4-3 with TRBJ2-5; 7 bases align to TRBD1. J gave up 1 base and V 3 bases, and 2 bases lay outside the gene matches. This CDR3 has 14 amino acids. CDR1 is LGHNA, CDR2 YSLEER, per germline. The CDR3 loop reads CASSQGQSQETQYF. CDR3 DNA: TGCGCCAGCAGCCAGGGACAGAGCCAAGAGACCCAGTACTTC.

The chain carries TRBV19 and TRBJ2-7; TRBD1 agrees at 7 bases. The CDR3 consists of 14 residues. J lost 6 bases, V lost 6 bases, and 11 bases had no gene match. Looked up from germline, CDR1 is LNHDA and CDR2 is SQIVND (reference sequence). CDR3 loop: CASSFRGTVSEQYF. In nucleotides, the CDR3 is TGTGCCAGTAGCTTTAGGGGGACAGTATCCGAGCAGTACTTC.

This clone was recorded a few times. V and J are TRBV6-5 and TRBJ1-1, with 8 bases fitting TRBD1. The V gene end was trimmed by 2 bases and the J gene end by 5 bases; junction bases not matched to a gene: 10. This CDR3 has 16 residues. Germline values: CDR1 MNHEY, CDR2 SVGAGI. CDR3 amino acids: CASSYADRGLRTEAFF. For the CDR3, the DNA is TGTGCCAGCAGTTACGCCGACAGGGGCTTGAGGACTGAAGCTTTCTTT.

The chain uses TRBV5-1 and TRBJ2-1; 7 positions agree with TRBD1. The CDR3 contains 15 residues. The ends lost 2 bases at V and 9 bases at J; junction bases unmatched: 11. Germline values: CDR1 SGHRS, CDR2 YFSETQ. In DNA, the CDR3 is TGCGCCAGCAGCTTAATCACTGAACAGGGGACTGAGCAGTTCTTC. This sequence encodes CASSLITEQGTEQFF.

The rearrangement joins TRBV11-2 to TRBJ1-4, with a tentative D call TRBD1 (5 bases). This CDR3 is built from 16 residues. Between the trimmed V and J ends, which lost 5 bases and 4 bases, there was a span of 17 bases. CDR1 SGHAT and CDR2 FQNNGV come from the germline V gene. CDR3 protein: CASSPYSGGNNEKLFF. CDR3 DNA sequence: TGTGCCAGCAGCCCATACAGCGGGGGGAATAATGAAAAACTGTTTTTT.

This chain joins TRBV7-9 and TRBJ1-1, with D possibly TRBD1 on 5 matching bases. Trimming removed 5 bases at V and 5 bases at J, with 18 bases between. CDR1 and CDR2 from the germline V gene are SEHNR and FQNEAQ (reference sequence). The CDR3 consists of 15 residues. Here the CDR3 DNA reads TGTGCCAGCAGCCGTTATTCGGGGGAGGGGACTGAAGCTTTCTTT. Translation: CASSRYSGEGTEAFF.

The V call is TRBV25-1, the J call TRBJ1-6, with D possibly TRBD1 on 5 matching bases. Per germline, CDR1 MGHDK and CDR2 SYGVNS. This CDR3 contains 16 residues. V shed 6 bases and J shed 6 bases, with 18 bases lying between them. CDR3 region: CASRQWGEIGNSPLHF. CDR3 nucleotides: TGTGCCAGCAGACAGTGGGGGGAAATAGGTAATTCACCCCTCCACTTT.

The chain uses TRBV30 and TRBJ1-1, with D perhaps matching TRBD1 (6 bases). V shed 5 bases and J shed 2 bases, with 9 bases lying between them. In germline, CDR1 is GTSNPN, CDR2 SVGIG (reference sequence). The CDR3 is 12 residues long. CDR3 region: CAWSGVNTEAFF. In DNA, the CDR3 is TGTGCCTGGTCAGGGGTAAACACTGAAGCTTTCTTT.

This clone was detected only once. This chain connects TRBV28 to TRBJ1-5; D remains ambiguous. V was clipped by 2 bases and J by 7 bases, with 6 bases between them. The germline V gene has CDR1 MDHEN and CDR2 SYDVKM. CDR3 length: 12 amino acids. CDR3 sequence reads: CASSLEQQPQHF. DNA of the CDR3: TGTGCCAGCAGTTTAGAACAGCAGCCCCAGCATTTT. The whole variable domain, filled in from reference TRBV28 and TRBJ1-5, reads DVKVTQSSRYLVKRTGEKVFLECVQDMDHENMFWYRQDPGLGLRLIYFSYDVKMKEKGDIPEGYSVSREKKERFSLILESASTNQTSMYLCASSLEQQPQHFGDGTRLSIL.

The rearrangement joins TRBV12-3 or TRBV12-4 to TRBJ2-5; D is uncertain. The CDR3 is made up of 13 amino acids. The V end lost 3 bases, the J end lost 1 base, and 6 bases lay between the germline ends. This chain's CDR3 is CASSFYSQETQYF. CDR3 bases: TGTGCCAGCAGTTTTTACAGCCAAGAGACCCAGTACTTC.

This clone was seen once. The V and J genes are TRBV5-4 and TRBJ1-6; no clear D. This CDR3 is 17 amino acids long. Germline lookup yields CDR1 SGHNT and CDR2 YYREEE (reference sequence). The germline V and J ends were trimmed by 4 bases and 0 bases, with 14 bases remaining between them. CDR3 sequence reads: CASSRARFSSYNSPLHF. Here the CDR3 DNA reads TGTGCCAGCAGCCGTGCGAGGTTTAGCTCCTATAATTCACCCCTCCACTTT.

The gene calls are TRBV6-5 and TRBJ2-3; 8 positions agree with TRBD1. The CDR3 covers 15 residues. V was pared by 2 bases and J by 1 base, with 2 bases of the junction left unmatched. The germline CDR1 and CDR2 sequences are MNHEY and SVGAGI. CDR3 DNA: TGTGCCAGCAGTTACATGGGACAGGGCACAGATACGCAGTATTTT. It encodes CASSYMGQGTDTQYF.

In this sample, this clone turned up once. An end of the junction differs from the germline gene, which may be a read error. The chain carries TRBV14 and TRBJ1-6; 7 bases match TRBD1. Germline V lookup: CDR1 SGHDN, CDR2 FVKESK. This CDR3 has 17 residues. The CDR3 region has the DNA TGTGCCAGCAGCCAAACTGGGGACAGCTCCTTTAATTCACCCCTCCACTTT. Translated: CASSQTGDSSFNSPLHF.

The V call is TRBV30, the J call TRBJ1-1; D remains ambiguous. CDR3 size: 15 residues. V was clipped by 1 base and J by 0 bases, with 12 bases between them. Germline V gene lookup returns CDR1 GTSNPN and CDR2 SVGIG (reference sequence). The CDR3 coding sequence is TGTGCCTGGAGTGGAACACGATTTATGAACACTGAAGCTTTCTTT. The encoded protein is CAWSGTRFMNTEAFF.

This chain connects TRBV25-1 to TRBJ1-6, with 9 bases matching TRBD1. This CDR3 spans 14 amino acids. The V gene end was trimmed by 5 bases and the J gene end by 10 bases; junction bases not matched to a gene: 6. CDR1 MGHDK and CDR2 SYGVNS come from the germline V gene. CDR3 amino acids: CASSPRQGGSPLHF. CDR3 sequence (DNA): TGTGCCAGCAGTCCTCGACAGGGGGGGTCACCCCTCCACTTT.

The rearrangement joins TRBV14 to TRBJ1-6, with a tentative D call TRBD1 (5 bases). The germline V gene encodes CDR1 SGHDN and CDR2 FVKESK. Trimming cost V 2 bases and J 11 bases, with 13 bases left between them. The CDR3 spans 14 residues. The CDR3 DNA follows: TGTGCCAGCAGCCAATCGGCAGGCAGGGCACCCCTCCACTTT. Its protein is CASSQSAGRAPLHF.

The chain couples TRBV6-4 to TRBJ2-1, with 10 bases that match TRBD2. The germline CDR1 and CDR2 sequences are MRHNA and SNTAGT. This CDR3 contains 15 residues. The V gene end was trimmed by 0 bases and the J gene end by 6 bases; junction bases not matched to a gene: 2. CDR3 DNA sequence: TGTGCCAGCAGTGACTCGTCTAGCGGGGGCAATGAGCAGTTCTTC. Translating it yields CASSDSSSGGNEQFF.

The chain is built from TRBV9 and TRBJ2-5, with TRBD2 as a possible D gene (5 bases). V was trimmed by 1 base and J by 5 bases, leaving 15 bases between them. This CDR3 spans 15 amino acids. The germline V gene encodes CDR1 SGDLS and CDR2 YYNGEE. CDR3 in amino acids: CASSVSPGSGETQYF. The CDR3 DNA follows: TGTGCCAGCAGCGTATCCCCGGGGTCTGGGGAGACCCAGTACTTC.

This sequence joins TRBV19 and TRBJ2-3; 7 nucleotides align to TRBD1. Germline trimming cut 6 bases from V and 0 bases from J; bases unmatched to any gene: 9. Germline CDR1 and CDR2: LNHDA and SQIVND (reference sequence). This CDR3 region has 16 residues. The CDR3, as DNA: TGTGCCAGTAGGCCGCGCCGGGACAGAAGCACAGATACGCAGTATTTT. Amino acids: CASRPRRDRSTDTQYF.

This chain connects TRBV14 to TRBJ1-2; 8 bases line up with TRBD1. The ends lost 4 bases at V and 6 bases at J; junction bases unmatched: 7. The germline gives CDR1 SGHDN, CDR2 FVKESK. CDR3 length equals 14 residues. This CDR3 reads CASSRSGGLDGYTF. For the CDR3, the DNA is TGTGCCAGCAGCCGATCAGGGGGCCTTGATGGCTACACCTTC.

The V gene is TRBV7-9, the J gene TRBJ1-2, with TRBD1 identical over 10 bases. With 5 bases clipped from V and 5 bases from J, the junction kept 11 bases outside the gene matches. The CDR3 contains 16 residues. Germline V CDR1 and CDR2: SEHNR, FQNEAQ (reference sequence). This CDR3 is CASSPNVGTGVYGYTF. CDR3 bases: TGTGCCAGCAGCCCAAACGTCGGGACAGGGGTTTATGGCTACACCTTC.